This TCR beta chain was captured by sequencing in a study of cytomegalovirus exposure and HLA in healthy donors. Method: immunoSEQ multiplex PCR; TCRdb's copy keeps in-frame clones and lacks some. The sample records about 220,000 clones, 85% to 90% being singletons. The CDR3 totals 16 residues. The V end lost 1 base, the J end lost 0 bases, and 11 bases lay between the germline ends. Germline V gene lookup returns CDR1 SGHRS and CDR2 YFSETQ. This clonotype was obtained from a woman younger than 30 in good health and CMV-seronegative. This chain joins TRBV5-1 and TRBJ2-1; D perhaps matches TRBD1 (5 bases). Input material: PBMCs. The CDR3: CASSLLAGNSYNEQFF. The CDR3 DNA reads as TGCGCCAGCAGCTTGTTGGCAGGGAACTCCTACAATGAGCAGTTCTTC.